A single T cell receptor beta chain is shown here with its context. As processed by the authors: Using reference gene primer amplification, nucleated cell counts were estimated. Sequencing was performed with immunoSEQ multiplex PCR; in TCRdb, only in-frame clones are kept and a portion is missing. The V and J calls and the clone size are those of that table, but D and trimming were determined from the DNA. The sample carries 65,000 to 90,000 clones, 75% to 90% recorded once. Those enrolled in Seattle joined during active infection and were followed longitudinally afterward. The sample comes from a study of blood T cell repertoires in COVID-19. The wider study: The cDNA or gDNA used as material had been derived from T cells, B-cell-depleted T cells, or PBMCs.

The TCR was taken from a man at least 80 years old with COVID-19, enrolled during active disease. Sequencing was carried out using peripheral blood.

The CDR3 sequence is CASSLSRGRGNTIYF. CDR3 nucleotide sequence: TGTGCCAGCAGCTTAAGCAGGGGCAGAGGAAACACCATATATTTT. This chain uses TRBV7-9 with TRBJ1-3; D possibly corresponds to TRBD1 (6 bases). The CDR3 is 15 residues long. The V and J ends lost 2 bases and 4 bases respectively, with 12 bases between them. CDR1 SEHNR and CDR2 FQNEAQ come from the germline V gene (reference sequence).